This TCR beta chain was captured by sequencing in a study of cytomegalovirus exposure and HLA in healthy donors. Study results and caveats: The availability of immune exposure information extended only to CMV serostatus.

The donors gave bone marrow, and they were healthy. Germline CDR1 MDHEN, CDR2 SYDVKM. The CDR3 length is 15 residues. V was clipped by 2 bases and J by 3 bases; unmatched bases: 4. This clone was recorded once. As yet, its antigen is unknown. Both 60 Vbeta primers and 13 Jbeta primers went into the PCR. Method: immunoSEQ multiplex PCR; TCRdb's copy keeps in-frame clones and lacks some. Altogether about 120,000 clones are present, approximately 65% being singletons, with the ten largest covering about 1.6%. The chain uses TRBV28 and TRBJ2-7; 10 bases are a match to TRBD1. This receptor was identified in a man aged 18 to 29 in good health and CMV-seronegative. Specimen: PBMCs. The CDR3 nucleotides are TGTGCCAGCAGTTTAGGGACAGGGGTCCTCTACGAGCAGTACTTC. This translates into CASSLGTGVLYEQYF.